The TCR beta chain described here comes from a study of T cells in Graves' hyperthyroidism and ophthalmopathy. The wider study: The authors collected peripheral blood at initial diagnosis, before any treatment. Findings and caveats of the study: Blood samples included most of the expanded thyroid clonotypes exceeding 0.001.

Concerning this clonotype: Its antigen is as yet unknown.

Trimming removed 5 bases from V and 3 bases from J, with 14 bases in between. Looked up from germline, CDR1 is MNHNS and CDR2 is SASEGT. This CDR3 has 14 amino acids. Lactation, pregnancy, other autoimmune disease or uncontrolled infection excluded patients. From RNA transcripts, TCR beta CDR3 regions were amplified. HTBI primers were the set used in a first-round RT-PCR of the TCR CDR3. TCRdb redid the calling of the multiplex PCR reads with MiXCR, one entry per CDR3 protein. The table has about 640,000 distinct CDR3 sequences, about 14% seen once; the top ten hold 9.5% to 15%. This receptor was identified in a woman in her fifties or sixties with Graves' ophthalmopathy. Sample: blood. The chain has TRBV6-1 and TRBJ2-7; TRBD2 is a possible D gene (7 bases). The CDR3 protein is CASSLKGGDYEQYF. The CDR3 DNA sequence: TGTGCCAGCAGTTTAAAGGGGGGGGACTACGAGCAGTACTTC.